This TCR beta chain was recorded in a study of T cell repertoires in cytomegalovirus infection. V was clipped by 4 bases and J by 3 bases; unmatched bases: 11. Germline CDR1 SQVTM, CDR2 ANQGSEA. The CDR3 is 16 residues long. This clonotype has a handful of counts. TCRdb recomputed calls from the reads with MiXCR, one row per CDR3 protein. The sample records under 800,000 distinct CDR3 sequences, roughly 26% being singletons. J is TRBJ2-2 and V is TRBV29-1, with 7 bases identical to TRBD2. This clonotype originated in a human donor in good health (CMV status not recorded). Some clones in this sample may be carry-over from other donors' samples. Sequencing was done on a sample of CD8+ T cells from PBMCs. In DNA, the CDR3 is TGCAGCGTTGTATGGGACTGGGGGGGTCACACCGGGGAGCTGTTTTTT. Its translation: CSVVWDWGGHTGELFF.